The present entry profiles one T cell receptor (beta chain) with its context. This sample was included in a study of CDR3 diversity in severe acne. The CDR3 is 14 residues long. The V gene lost 5 bases and the J gene lost 8 bases, with 18 bases spanning the gap. Germline CDR1 is SGHTA and CDR2 is FQGNSA. TCRdb re-called the PCR reads through MiXCR, storing one row per CDR3 protein. This sample yields more than 70,000 distinct CDR3 sequences, of which 45% to 50% are seen a single time; 11% belongs to the top ten. V gene TRBV7-2 combines with J gene TRBJ1-2; D is uncertain. The sample was blood. This clonotype was sampled from a male donor with severe acne vulgaris. The CDR3 reads CASSKGSGLGGYTF. As DNA, the CDR3 is TGTGCCAGCAGCAAGGGATCTGGGTTGGGGGGCTACACCTTC.